A selection of T cell receptor beta chains follows, all from one sample in a study of cytomegalovirus exposure and HLA in healthy donors. Sequenced by immunoSEQ multiplex PCR; TCRdb stores in-frame clones only, minus some. Found here are approximately 280,000 clones, 80% to 90% of them singletons; the top ten hold about 1%. Sequences were obtained from PBMCs. These receptor sequences come from a woman aged 18-29 years in good health and CMV-seronegative. Each CDR3 is given with its conserved first and last residue. A D gene is named only where the DNA matches it firmly. The size entry is marked missing in some rows and otherwise reads once, few, many or a size class.

abundance	j_gene	d_gene	v_gene	CDR3aa	CDR3nt
.	TRBJ1-5	.	TRBV7-2	CASSNGAGRPQHF	TGTGCCAGCAGCAATGGGGCAGGCCGGCCCCAGCATTTT
.	TRBJ2-7	TRBD2	TRBV19	CASKSAGRDEQYF	TGTGCCAGTAAAAGTGCAGGGAGGGACGAGCAGTACTTC
.	TRBJ1-1	.	TRBV5-1	CASSLAGDTEAFF	TGCGCCAGCAGCCTGGCCGGGGACACTGAAGCTTTCTTT
.	TRBJ2-3	.	TRBV11-3	CASSLVRTDTQYF	TGTGCCAGCAGCTTAGTACGGACAGATACGCAGTATTTT
.	TRBJ2-7	TRBD2	TRBV19	CASSSAASGGRSSYEQYF	TGTGCCAGTAGTTCGGCGGCTAGCGGGGGGAGAAGCTCCTACGAGCAGTACTTC
.	TRBJ2-7	TRBD1	TRBV5-8	CASTFRDRAENF	TGTGCCAGCACGTTCCGGGACAGGGCTGAGAACTTC
.	TRBJ2-3	TRBD2	TRBV7-6	CASSSTSWGRTDTQYF	TGTGCCAGCAGCTCGACTAGCTGGGGCCGCACAGATACGCAGTATTTT
.	TRBJ1-1	.	TRBV19	CASSLDILRNTEAFF	TGTGCCAGTAGTTTGGACATCCTAAGGAACACTGAAGCTTTCTTT
.	TRBJ1-2	TRBD1	TRBV5-6	CASGARDRAFRNYGYTF	TGTGCCAGCGGGGCTCGGGACAGGGCCTTCCGAAACTATGGCTACACCTTC
.	TRBJ1-2	.	TRBV14	CASSQVGGFGGYTF	TGTGCCAGCAGCCAAGTAGGCGGCTTTGGCGGCTACACCTTC
once	TRBJ1-2	.	TRBV11-2	CASSPPTGKIGYGYTF	TGTGCCAGCAGCCCACCCACAGGGAAGATCGGCTATGGCTACACCTTC
.	TRBJ1-2	.	TRBV6-5	CASSKTLNYGYTF	TGTGCCAGCAGTAAGACATTAAACTATGGCTACACCTTC
.	TRBJ2-1	.	TRBV7-9	CASSLVPDYNEQFF	TGTGCCAGCAGCTTAGTTCCAGACTACAATGAGCAGTTCTTC
.	TRBJ1-5	.	TRBV30	CAWSILSNQPQHF	TGTGCCTGGAGTATACTCAGCAATCAGCCCCAGCATTTT
.	TRBJ2-7	TRBD1	TRBV4-1	CASSPLPSGQGTSYEQYF	TGCGCCAGCAGCCCTCTACCCTCGGGACAGGGGACCTCCTACGAGCAGTACTTC
.	TRBJ2-7	TRBD2	TRBV6-5	CASTLRGSGSGEQYF	TGTGCCAGCACCTTACGTGGTAGCGGGAGTGGTGAGCAGTACTTC
.	TRBJ1-2	TRBD1	TRBV5-5	CASSWGTGPDYGYTF	TGTGCCAGCAGCTGGGGGACAGGGCCCGACTATGGCTACACCTTC
.	TRBJ2-2	TRBD1	TRBV5-5	CASSFTIGQGAGGELFF	TGTGCCAGCAGCTTCACCATAGGACAGGGGGCGGGCGGGGAGCTGTTTTTT
.	TRBJ2-5	.	TRBV2	CASIDRGETQYF	TGTGCCAGCATCGATAGGGGGGAGACCCAGTACTTC
.	TRBJ2-3	.	TRBV6-1	CASTLVASDTQYF	TGTGCCAGCACGTTGGTAGCTTCAGATACGCAGTATTTT
.	TRBJ1-1	.	TRBV29-1	CSVNRGQMNTEAFF	TGCAGCGTTAACCGTGGGCAGATGAACACTGAAGCTTTCTTT
.	TRBJ2-7	.	TRBV18	CASRRRTDSYEQYF	TGTGCCAGCCGCAGGAGGACAGACTCCTACGAGCAGTACTTC
once	TRBJ2-2	TRBD2	TRBV7-9	CASSLGSGANTGELFF	TGTGCCAGCAGCTTGGGAAGCGGGGCGAACACCGGGGAGCTGTTTTTT
.	TRBJ2-2	TRBD2	TRBV6-7	CASSYRTSGRNTGELFF	TGTGCCAGCAGTTACCGCACTAGCGGGAGGAACACCGGGGAGCTGTTTTTT
few	TRBJ1-1	TRBD1	TRBV5-6	CASSRPGTGSSTEAFF	TGTGCCAGCAGCCGTCCCGGGACAGGGTCGAGCACTGAAGCTTTCTTT
.	TRBJ1-2	.	TRBV19	CASREGGLGYTF	TGTGCCAGTAGGGAAGGAGGTCTTGGCTACACCTTC
few	TRBJ2-5	.	TRBV6-6	CASSYTQETQYF	TGTGCCAGCAGTTACACACAAGAGACCCAGTACTTC
.	TRBJ1-5	.	TRBV4-3	CASSQDRGGRLGQPQHF	TGCGCCAGCAGCCAAGATCGGGGAGGTAGGTTGGGACAGCCCCAGCATTTT
.	TRBJ2-5	.	TRBV11-2	CASRRLRARETQYF	TGTGCCAGCCGCCGTTTGAGGGCGCGGGAGACCCAGTACTTC
.	TRBJ2-3	TRBD2	TRBV29-1	CSVHGAGGSTDTQYF	TGCAGCGTTCACGGAGCGGGGGGAAGCACAGATACGCAGTATTTT
.	TRBJ2-1	TRBD2	TRBV6-4	CASSDLAGTYNEQFF	TGTGCCAGCAGTGACCTAGCGGGGACCTACAATGAGCAGTTCTTC
.	TRBJ1-5	.	TRBV27	CASSPESTAYQPQHF	TGTGCCAGCAGTCCCGAATCGACAGCGTATCAGCCCCAGCATTTT
.	TRBJ2-7	.	TRBV2	CASRGDTQAYEQYF	TGTGCCAGCAGGGGGGACACCCAGGCCTACGAGCAGTACTTC
.	TRBJ2-7	TRBD2	TRBV7-8	CASSPAGGGYEQYF	TGTGCCAGCAGCCCGGCGGGAGGCGGCTACGAGCAGTACTTC
.	TRBJ2-5	.	TRBV11-2	CASSLVTRVGETQYF	TGTGCCAGCAGCTTAGTAACGCGGGTGGGGGAGACCCAGTACTTC
.	TRBJ2-7	TRBD2	TRBV9	CASSRNPGTSLYEQYF	TGTGCCAGCAGCCGAAATCCCGGGACTAGCCTCTACGAGCAGTACTTC
.	TRBJ1-1	TRBD1	TRBV6-5	CASSALSGTGWAFF	TGTGCCAGCAGTGCCCTTTCCGGGACAGGGTGGGCTTTCTTT
.	TRBJ2-7	.	TRBV27	CASGSDRGHEQYF	TGTGCCAGCGGATCGGACAGAGGCCACGAGCAGTACTTC
.	TRBJ2-1	TRBD2	TRBV27	CATKTSGGNNEQFF	TGTGCCACCAAGACTAGCGGGGGAAACAATGAGCAGTTCTTC
.	TRBJ1-6	.	TRBV4-3	CASSQDRGQRNSPLHF	TGCGCCAGCAGCCAAGATAGGGGTCAACGTAATTCACCCCTCCACTTT
once	TRBJ1-3	.	TRBV6-5	CASSFRPSSGNTIYF	TGTGCCAGCAGTTTCAGGCCAAGCTCTGGAAACACCATATATTTT
.	TRBJ2-7	TRBD1	TRBV6-5	CASSPGQGWSEQYF	TGTGCCAGCAGTCCCGGACAGGGTTGGAGCGAGCAGTACTTC
.	TRBJ1-5	TRBD1	TRBV27	CASRLQGDQPQHF	TGTGCCAGCAGGTTACAGGGGGATCAGCCCCAGCATTTT
.	TRBJ2-1	TRBD1	TRBV7-3	CASSRRTGGSNEQFF	TGTGCCAGCAGCCGACGGACAGGGGGCTCAAATGAGCAGTTCTTC
.	TRBJ2-7	TRBD1	TRBV28	CASSLARDRDPISYEQYF	TGTGCCAGCAGTTTGGCCCGGGACAGGGATCCAATTTCCTACGAGCAGTACTTC